This TCR beta chain was captured by sequencing in a study of tumor-infiltrating lymphocytes in primary liver carcinoma (dated by TCRdb to 2016 to 2017). Regarding the study in general: The five patients, three men and two women aged 30 to 69 years, had hepatocellular carcinoma (four) or combined HCC and intrahepatic cholangiocarcinoma (one). TCRbeta repertoire sequencing, expression microarrays and whole-exome sequencing were combined in the study across five regions of each liver tumor, with adjacent normal tissue and blood also included. TCRbeta repertoire sequencing covered some 35 specimens from 5 patients: 25 tumor regions, 5 adjacent noncancerous liver tissues and 5 peripheral blood samples. The five patients had tumors of stage T1-T3 N0M0, with maximum diameters ranging from 4.2 to 10 cm. The roughly 25 tumor region samples were profiled with Agilent mRNA microarrays so that TCRbeta repertoire diversity could be related to the local molecular phenotype. Reproducibility between technical replicate repertoires was high, with correlation coefficients above 0.95 and mean shared-clone rates approximately 0.91. Each sample produced roughly 3.65 to 7.13 million productive TCRbeta reads, and read depth showed no significant difference between tissue types. Summary of the overall study and its limitations: Repertoire overlap was found to be higher between tumor regions (mean around 35%) than between tumor-adjacent (approximately 17%) or tumor-blood (around 14%) pairs, consistent with antigen-driven expansion. Only about 7-24% of top clones were present in all five regions of a tumor, suggesting spatial heterogeneity of tumor-infiltrating T cells. Only the TCR beta chain was sequenced, so true repertoire diversity is likely underestimated because unpaired alpha chains were not captured. Compared with blood, tumors had a significantly larger share of the repertoire taken up by the top 250 clones (p = 0.039). Only a few patients were included in the study, and the authors note that the findings should be validated in a larger study. Comparison of CD4+ and CD8+ T cell repertoires was precluded by the use of bulk unsorted samples.

Turning to this clonotype: No cognate antigen has been identified for it. The germline gene is not matched at one end of the junction; a read error may be the cause.

Total RNA and DNA were co-extracted without cell sorting from approximately 20-30 mg of bulk tissue using the AllPrep DNA/RNA mini kit. Between November 2015 and early 2016, roughly five patients in China with histopathologically diagnosed primary liver carcinoma had their tumors surgically resected. At the time of sampling, the patients had chronic HBV infection and had not received any treatment. Five spatially separated regions were sampled from each tumor: the superior, inferior, left-lateral and right-lateral poles, plus the tumor centre. According to histology, viable tumor cells made up more than 80% of every tumor sample. Each fresh piece of tumor and adjacent tissue was cut in two, with one half stored in RNAlater at -80 degrees C and the other half sent for histology. Spanning cysteine to phenylalanine, the CDR3 consists of 13 amino acids. Only the CDR3 portion is preserved as DNA: 39 bases, with reading frame beginning at the first base. The germline V gene gives CDR1 as SGHDN and CDR2 as FVKESK.

Starting from 500 to 600 ng total RNA, TCRbeta-specific cDNA was produced by reverse transcription with a constant-region primer and ProtoScript II reverse transcriptase. Construction of the TCRbeta libraries relied on three nested rounds of multiplex PCR, following a slightly modified ARM-PCR procedure. Each of the first two PCR rounds ran for approximately 10 cycles and used multiplex TRBV1-TRBV30 forward primers together with a Cbeta reverse primer. Sample barcodes and Illumina adapters were attached in a final 25-cycle PCR using Deep VentR polymerase. Before sequencing, amplicons between 200 and 500 bp were purified from gel using a QIAquick gel extraction kit. TCRbeta amplicons were sequenced on an Illumina HiSeq 2500 with 250-bp paired-end reads. In the paper's pipeline: To recover full CDR3 sequences, reads were quality-trimmed using Trimmomatic v0.33 and paired reads were then merged using FLASH v1.2.11. MiGEC v1.2.1b assigned V, D and J germline segments to the rearranged TCRbeta sequences. VDJtools v1.0.0 computed clonotype statistics and Shannon-Wiener diversity indices. To reduce sampling bias, subsequent analyses other than the diversity analysis used only the 250 most abundant clonotypes in each sample. TCRdb handled the public reads itself, with Q25 trimming in fastp and clone calling in MiXCR, and kept productive beta chains. Each CDR3 protein gets just one entry, which takes the most common genes and DNA from the rows behind it. The V and J calls reflect TCRdb's pipeline rather than the authors' work. The sample table records 99,000 or so distinct CDR3 sequences; roughly 85% of these occur just once. Under 25% of the sample goes to the ten largest clones.

The V gene is TRBV14 and the J gene is TRBJ2-3; a tentative D call is TRBD1 (6 bases match). The TCR originated in a man aged 35 to 55 with primary liver carcinoma and hepatitis B virus infection. Sequencing was done on a sample of liver tumor tissue from sampling region 3. Interpreted using the paper, the cell subset or site label stands for: tumor region T3, left-lateral pole. The CDR3 corresponds to CASSLSRTDTQYF. The nucleotide sequence is given as TGTGCCAGCAGCCTAAGCAGGACAGATACGCAATATTTT.